The 23 T cell receptor beta chains given below trace back to one sample, sequenced in a study of T cells in Graves' hyperthyroidism and ophthalmopathy. Using RNA transcripts as the source, TCR beta CDR3 regions were amplified. The study used the HTBI primer set for a first-round RT-PCR of the TCR CDR3. TCRdb redid the calling of the multiplex PCR reads with MiXCR, one entry per CDR3 protein. The data contain approximately 600,000 distinct CDR3 sequences, about 17% of them singletons. Sequenced sample: blood. These receptors were collected from a woman aged 25 to 45 with Graves' hyperthyroidism.

This clonotype was observed many times. The J gene is TRBJ1-1, the V gene TRBV9; D perhaps matches TRBD1 (5 bases). There are 16 residues in the CDR3. The V gene lost 3 bases and the J gene lost 3 bases, with 18 bases spanning the gap. Germline values: CDR1 SGDLS, CDR2 YYNGEE. CDR3 sequence reads: CASSAGSGRGDTEAFF. The DNA of the CDR3 is TGTGCCAGCAGCGCCGGATCGGGACGGGGGGACACTGAAGCTTTCTTT.

This clonotype was recorded at least ten times. This chain uses TRBV6-1 with TRBJ2-5, with D possibly being TRBD1 or TRBD2 (5 bases each). Germline V gives CDR1 MNHNS, CDR2 SASEGT. This CDR3 has 13 residues. Trimming took 6 bases from V and 6 from J, leaving 14 bases between them. The DNA of the CDR3 is TGTGCCAGCAGGGGACCGGCTAGAAAGACCCAGTACTTC. It codes for CASRGPARKTQYF.

To note about this clonotype: A single base separates this from a much larger clone, so it may be a read error. The chain joins TRBV4-1 to TRBJ2-7; a weak D match, TRBD1 (6 bases). The germline V gene has CDR1 MGHRA and CDR2 YSYEKL. This CDR3 is 14 amino acids long. The V end lost 6 bases, the J end lost 6 bases, and 18 bases lay between the germline ends. The CDR3 protein is CASRKILGGFEQYF. Here the CDR3 DNA reads TGCGCCAGCAGAAAGATCTTAGGGGGATTCGAGCAGTACTTC.

In this sample, this clonotype turned up many times. The chain uses TRBV20-1 and TRBJ1-4; TRBD1 is a possible D gene (6 bases). The V gene lost 0 bases and the J gene lost 10 bases, with 21 bases spanning the gap. CDR1 DFQATT and CDR2 SNEGSKA come from the germline V gene (reference sequence). CDR3 length equals 16 residues. The CDR3 bases are TGCAGTGCTAGAGAAGGAGTACCCGGGACAACTGGAAAACTGTTTTTT. It codes for CSAREGVPGTTGKLFF.

This clonotype has a count of ten or more. The chain has TRBV28 and TRBJ1-5; D remains ambiguous. This CDR3 is 11 amino acids long. Germline V lookup: CDR1 MDHEN, CDR2 SYDVKM. The V end lost 3 bases, the J end lost 7 bases, and 4 bases lay between the germline ends. The CDR3 DNA follows: TGTGCCAGCAGTTTTGAACAGCCCCAGCATTTT. This translates into CASSFEQPQHF.

The V call is TRBV7-2, the J call TRBJ2-2; 9 bases fit TRBD2. This CDR3 contains 16 residues. The germline CDR1 and CDR2 sequences are SGHTA and FQGNSA. Trimming took 4 bases from V and 0 from J; bases not matched to a gene: 3. The DNA for the CDR3 is TGTGCCAGCAGCTATCTAGCGGGGACGAACACCGGGGAGCTGTTTTTT. This sequence encodes CASSYLAGTNTGELFF.

J is TRBJ2-7 and V is TRBV3-1; D tentatively fits TRBD1 or TRBD2 (5 bases each). This CDR3 comprises 14 residues. Per the germline V gene, CDR1 is LGHDT and CDR2 is YNNKEL (reference sequence). The germline V and J ends were trimmed by 1 base and 6 bases, with 13 bases remaining between them. CDR3 region: CASSQGRVGVEQYF. In DNA, the CDR3 is TGTGCCAGCAGCCAAGGGCGGGTGGGGGTCGAGCAGTACTTC.

This clonotype appeared many times. This rearrangement joins TRBV5-8 to TRBJ2-3; 11 nucleotides match TRBD2. The CDR3 has 16 residues. CDR1 is SGHTS, CDR2 YDEGEE, per germline. V lost 4 bases, J lost 8 bases, and 12 bases stayed unmatched. In DNA form, the CDR3 reads TGTGCCAGCAGCGTGACTAGCGGGACGGGGGTTGGTACGCAGTATTTT. It encodes CASSVTSGTGVGTQYF.

This clonotype was detected many times. The chain employs TRBV2 and TRBJ2-7; no definite D call. Germline CDR1 is SNHLY and CDR2 is FYNNEI. The V and J ends lost 6 bases and 4 bases respectively, with 4 bases between them. This CDR3 contains 10 residues. In nucleotides, the CDR3 is TGTGCCAGCAGGATGTACGAGCAGTACTTC. Translating gives CASRMYEQYF.

The V and J genes are TRBV3-1 and TRBJ1-1; D unclear. Germline V CDR1 and CDR2: LGHDT, YNNKEL (reference sequence). V lost 7 bases to trimming and J lost 3 bases, with 12 bases between them. This CDR3 spans 13 amino acids. Here the CDR3 DNA reads TGTGCCAGCAATCAAGAGGGTTACACTGAAGCTTTCTTT. Amino acid sequence: CASNQEGYTEAFF.

On this clonotype itself: Since a much larger clone is just one base distant, this may be a read error. This chain links TRBV27 with TRBJ2-7, with TRBD2 matching 10 bases. Per the germline V gene, CDR1 is MNHEY and CDR2 is SMNVEV (reference sequence). The CDR3 has 14 amino acids. V trimming: 11 bases; J trimming: 5 bases; junction bases outside the gene matches: 12. CDR3 DNA sequence: TGTGCCGGTACGGCACGACTAGCGGGCCACGAGCAGTACTTC. It specifies CAGTARLAGHEQYF.

This clonotype was observed a single time. J is TRBJ1-1 and V is TRBV13, with D tentatively TRBD1 (6 bases). The CDR3 totals 15 residues. Germline values: CDR1 PRHDT, CDR2 FYEKMQ (reference sequence). V dropped 5 bases and J dropped 4 bases, with 17 bases sitting between them. Written as DNA, the CDR3 is TGTGCCAGCAGCGTCGGAACAGGGCGGGGCACTGAAGCTTTCTTT. It yields the protein CASSVGTGRGTEAFF.

This clonotype was detected many times. The V call is TRBV20-1, the J call TRBJ1-1, with TRBD1 as a possible D gene (6 bases). Per the germline V gene, CDR1 is DFQATT and CDR2 is SNEGSKA (reference sequence). The V end lost 0 bases, the J end lost 0 bases, and 11 bases lay between the germline ends. CDR3 length: 15 residues. CDR3 DNA sequence: TGCAGTGCTAGAGATCTAAGGGGGATGAACACTGAAGCTTTCTTT. The encoded protein is CSARDLRGMNTEAFF.

This sequence joins TRBV7-2 and TRBJ2-1; 11 positions match TRBD2. J lost 10 bases, V lost 5 bases, and 10 bases had no gene match. The CDR3 is made up of 15 amino acids. Looked up from germline, CDR1 is SGHTA and CDR2 is FQGNSA. The CDR3 reads CASSTLAGGQPEQFF. The CDR3 region has the DNA TGTGCCAGCAGCACCCTAGCGGGAGGCCAACCAGAGCAGTTCTTC.

This clonotype came up many times. The CDR3 DNA sequence: TGTGCCAGCAGCACATCGGTTGTAAGCTCCTACGAGCAGTACTTC. Translation: CASSTSVVSSYEQYF. The chain carries TRBV7-2 and TRBJ2-7; D gene unclear. This CDR3 comprises 15 residues. Germline loops: CDR1 SGHTA, CDR2 FQGNSA. Trimming took 5 bases from V and 0 from J, leaving 14 bases between them.

This clonotype was seen many times. The chain carries TRBV20-1 and TRBJ1-1; 7 positions match TRBD1. The V segment lost 4 bases and the J segment 4 bases; nucleotides outside the gene matches: 6. Germline assignment: CDR1 DFQATT and CDR2 SNEGSKA (reference sequence). The CDR3 loop spans 13 amino acids. The CDR3 DNA follows: TGCAGTGCTAATACAGGGGTCGGCACTGAAGCTTTCTTT. Amino acid sequence: CSANTGVGTEAFF.

This clonotype was picked up many times. The chain recombines TRBV2 with TRBJ2-5, with D possibly being TRBD1 or TRBD2 (5 bases each). V lost 6 bases and J lost 3, with 17 bases in between. Germline assignment: CDR1 SNHLY and CDR2 FYNNEI. The CDR3 totals 15 residues. The CDR3 DNA reads as TGTGCCAGCAGCGTACTAGACTCGACAGAAGAGACCCAGTACTTC. Translated: CASSVLDSTEETQYF. Variable domain in full (rest from reference TRBV2 and TRBJ2-5): EPEVTQTPSHQVTQMGQEVILRCVPISNHLYFYWYRQILGQKVEFLVSFYNNEISEKSEIFDDQFSVERPDGSNFTLKIRSTKLEDSAMYFCASSVLDSTEETQYFGPGTRLLVL.

Many counts were recorded for this clonotype. This chain links TRBV30 with TRBJ2-5; D unclear. The CDR3 sequence is 13 residues long. From germline, CDR1 is GTSNPN and CDR2 SVGIG (reference sequence). V was cut by 0 bases and J by 4 bases, with 9 bases left in between. CDR3 sequence: CAWSVQLGETQYF. The CDR3 region has the DNA TGTGCCTGGAGTGTACAACTCGGAGAGACCCAGTACTTC.

The chain combines TRBV19 with TRBJ2-3; no reliable D call. CDR1 and CDR2 from the germline V gene are LNHDA and SQIVND (reference sequence). The CDR3 spans 13 residues. V lost 6 bases and J lost 4, with 11 bases in between. CDR3 protein: CASSRQNPDTQYF. The CDR3 region has the DNA TGTGCCAGTAGCCGCCAAAATCCAGATACGCAGTATTTT. Based on the CDR3 plus reference TRBV19 and TRBJ2-3, the full variable domain is DGGITQSPKYLFRKEGQNVTLSCEQNLNHDAMYWYRQDPGQGLRLIYYSQIVNDFQKGDIAEGYSVSREKKESFPLTVTSAQKNPTAFYLCASSRQNPDTQYFGPGTRLTVL.

This clonotype was observed at least ten times. The rearrangement uses TRBV3-1 and TRBJ2-7; 11 positions match TRBD2. This CDR3 spans 15 amino acids. Germline values: CDR1 LGHDT, CDR2 YNNKEL (reference sequence). V trimming: 1 base; J trimming: 6 bases; junction bases outside the gene matches: 5. This CDR3 is CASSQGALAGAEQYF. The CDR3 region has the DNA TGTGCCAGCAGCCAAGGGGCACTAGCGGGAGCCGAGCAGTACTTC.

At least ten counts were recorded for this clonotype. The chain has TRBV27 and TRBJ2-5; D unresolved. The ends were cut back, 0 bases at V and 5 bases at J, with 10 bases in the middle. This CDR3 is 14 amino acids long. Germline V lookup: CDR1 MNHEY, CDR2 SMNVEV (reference sequence). The CDR3 spells CASSLSTVGETQYF. CDR3 bases: TGTGCCAGCAGTTTATCGACTGTCGGGGAGACCCAGTACTTC.

This clonotype was detected many times. The gene calls are TRBV28 and TRBJ2-7; a possible D gene is TRBD1 (6 bases). V lost 3 bases and J 3 bases, leaving 12 bases between the germline ends. Germline V gene sequence: CDR1 MDHEN, CDR2 SYDVKM. The CDR3 contains 14 residues. Here the CDR3 reads CASSFQGQDYEQYF. The CDR3 bases are TGTGCCAGCAGTTTTCAGGGACAAGACTACGAGCAGTACTTC.

This clonotype was picked up a small number of times. The rearrangement joins TRBV20-1 to TRBJ2-7; possibly TRBD1 or TRBD2 for D (5 bases each). V dropped 5 bases and J dropped 0 bases, with 23 bases sitting between them. The CDR3 extends over 17 amino acids. Per germline, CDR1 DFQATT and CDR2 SNEGSKA (reference sequence). CDR3 sequence (DNA): TGCAGTGCTCCCCTTCCCAATCCCCGGGACGTCTCCTACGAGCAGTACTTC. Translating it yields CSAPLPNPRDVSYEQYF.